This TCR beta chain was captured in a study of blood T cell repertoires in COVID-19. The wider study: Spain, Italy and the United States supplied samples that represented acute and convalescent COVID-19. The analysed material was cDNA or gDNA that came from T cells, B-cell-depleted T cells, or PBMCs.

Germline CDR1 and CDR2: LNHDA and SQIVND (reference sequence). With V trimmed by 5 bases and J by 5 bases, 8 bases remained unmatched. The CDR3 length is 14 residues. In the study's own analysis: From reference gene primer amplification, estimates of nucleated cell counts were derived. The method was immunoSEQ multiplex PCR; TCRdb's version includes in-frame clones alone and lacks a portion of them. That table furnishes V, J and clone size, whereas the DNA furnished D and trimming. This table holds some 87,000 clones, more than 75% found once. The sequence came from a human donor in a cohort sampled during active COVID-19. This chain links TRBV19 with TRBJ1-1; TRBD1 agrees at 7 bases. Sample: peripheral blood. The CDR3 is CASSPQGGRTEAFF. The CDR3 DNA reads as TGTGCCAGTAGTCCTCAGGGGGGTAGGACTGAAGCTTTCTTT.